The entry below describes one T cell receptor beta chain. The antigen is undetermined. This sample stems from a study of identical twins. MiXCR, applied by TCRdb to the 5' RACE reads, yields one record per CDR3 protein. The sample yields 750,000 to 950,000 distinct CDR3 sequences, 9% to 15% seen once. Study observations and caveats: Abundant beta clonotypes from cord blood bore fewer insertions; memory repertoires lacked this pattern.

This CDR3 is 14 amino acids long. The V end was cut by 3 bases, the J end by 1 base, with 7 bases between. Germline-derived CDR1 and CDR2 are SNHLY and FYNNEI. The same data also went into a second study, on yellow fever vaccine responses in identical twins.

This chain joins TRBV2 and TRBJ2-1, with D unresolved. The specimen sequenced was PBMCs. The receptor was derived from a woman between 18 and 29 years old in good health. The CDR3, as DNA: TGTGCCAGCAGTGACCTTATGTCCTACAATGAGCAGTTCTTC. Translated: CASSDLMSYNEQFF.